These 10 T cell receptor beta chains were sequenced from one sample in a study of T cell changes during pregnancy in multiple sclerosis. TCRdb keeps only in-frame clones here, not all; method: immunoSEQ multiplex PCR. In the table there are approximately 44,000 clones, around 90% of which are singletons. The material was CD4+ T cells from peripheral blood mononuclear cells, obtained before pregnancy. The receptor source for this set is a female donor with multiple sclerosis, enrolled in a pregnancy study.

This clone was seen once. The chain carries TRBV4-1 and TRBJ1-4; TRBD1 matches 7 bases. The CDR3 covers 15 residues. Germline V CDR1 and CDR2: MGHRA, YSYEKL. V was pared by 0 bases and J by 8 bases, with 6 bases of the junction left unmatched. CDR3 sequence (DNA): TGCGCCAGCAGCCAAGATCAGGCAGGGGGAGAAAAACTGTTTTTT. This sequence encodes CASSQDQAGGEKLFF.

The V and J genes are TRBV5-1 and TRBJ1-4, with 8 bases identical to TRBD1. The germline CDR1 and CDR2 sequences are SGHRS and YFSETQ. This CDR3 has 15 residues. J gave up 3 bases and V 0 bases, and 1 base lay outside the gene matches. The chain's CDR3 is CASSLGTGSNEKLFF. DNA of the CDR3: TGCGCCAGCAGCTTGGGGACAGGGTCTAATGAAAAACTGTTTTTT.

This chain connects TRBV28 to TRBJ2-5; D unclear. The CDR3 extends over 16 amino acids. Germline V gene sequence: CDR1 MDHEN, CDR2 SYDVKM. Trimming left V 6 bases short and J 4 bases short, with 21 bases between. This CDR3 is CASRSLVAEYGETQYF. Written as DNA, the CDR3 is TGTGCCAGCAGATCCTTGGTGGCGGAGTATGGAGAGACCCAGTACTTC.

The chain recombines TRBV7-3 with TRBJ2-2; 10 bases line up with TRBD2. The trim removed 5 bases at V and 6 bases at J, leaving 12 bases unmatched. Germline V gene data show CDR1 as SGHTA and CDR2 as FQGTGA. This CDR3 contains 17 residues. CDR3 sequence: CASSRGLIAGGAGELFF. For the CDR3, the DNA is TGTGCCAGCAGCCGAGGATTGATAGCGGGGGGCGCCGGGGAGCTGTTTTTT.

The rearrangement uses TRBV5-4 and TRBJ2-1; 11 bases map to TRBD1. The germline gives CDR1 SGHNT, CDR2 YYREEE (reference sequence). The CDR3 has 15 residues. V shed 4 bases, J shed 4 bases, and the junction held 4 bases outside the gene matches. CDR3 amino acids: CASSMGQGGYNEQFF. Written as DNA, the CDR3 is TGTGCCAGCAGCATGGGACAGGGGGGATACAATGAGCAGTTCTTC. The variable domain in full, completed from reference TRBV5-4 and TRBJ2-1, reads ETGVTQSPTHLIKTRGQQVTLRCSSQSGHNTVSWYQQALGQGPQFIFQYYREEENGRGNFPPRFSGLQFPNYSSELNVNALELDDSALYLCASSMGQGGYNEQFFGPGTRLTVL.

The genes are TRBV28 and TRBJ2-4; TRBD2 matches 7 bases. The junction had 3 bases not matched to a gene; V was cut back by 5 bases and J by 5 bases. The CDR3 sequence is 13 residues long. Per germline, CDR1 MDHEN and CDR2 SYDVKM. This CDR3 is CASSPSGENIQYF. In DNA form, the CDR3 reads TGTGCCAGCAGTCCTAGCGGTGAAAACATTCAGTACTTC.

The rearrangement uses TRBV25-1 and TRBJ1-2; no reliable D call. Deletions cut 1 base from V and 8 bases from J, with 8 bases between. Germline lookup yields CDR1 MGHDK and CDR2 SYGVNS. This CDR3 spans 12 amino acids. CDR3 sequence: CASSEFSGGYTF. The CDR3 DNA reads TGTGCCAGCAGTGAATTCAGCGGGGGCTACACCTTC.

The CDR3: CASSKDGARTEAFF. In DNA form, the CDR3 reads TGTGCCAGCAGTAAGGATGGGGCGAGGACTGAAGCTTTCTTT. This sequence joins TRBV6-4 and TRBJ1-1; D perhaps matches TRBD1 (5 bases). This CDR3 is built from 14 residues. Looked up from germline, CDR1 is MRHNA and CDR2 is SNTAGT. V was trimmed by 5 bases and J by 5 bases, leaving 15 bases between them.

This chain connects TRBV2 to TRBJ2-3; 9 nucleotides agree with TRBD2. The trim removed 2 bases at V and 4 bases at J, leaving 4 bases unmatched. This CDR3 has 15 residues. The germline gives CDR1 SNHLY, CDR2 FYNNEI. CDR3 coding DNA: TGTGCCAGCAGTGAAATGGCGGGGGGGCCAGATACGCAGTATTTT. It specifies CASSEMAGGPDTQYF. Combining the CDR3 with reference TRBV2 and TRBJ2-3 gives the whole variable domain EPEVTQTPSHQVTQMGQEVILRCVPISNHLYFYWYRQILGQKVEFLVSFYNNEISEKSEIFDDQFSVERPDGSNFTLKIRSTKLEDSAMYFCASSEMAGGPDTQYFGPGTRLTVL.

V and J are TRBV5-1 and TRBJ2-5; possible D gene TRBD2, 6 bases. The CDR3 sequence is 15 residues long. The V and J ends lost 0 bases and 4 bases respectively, with 13 bases between them. Germline CDR1 and CDR2: SGHRS and YFSETQ. CDR3 residues: CASSLAGGGGETQYF. DNA for the CDR3: TGCGCCAGCAGCTTGGCTGGGGGAGGTGGAGAGACCCAGTACTTC.